This T cell receptor (beta chain) is from a study of T cells after yellow fever vaccination. The CDR3 is 10 amino acids long, termini counted. Germline CDR1 reads MNHNS; CDR2 reads SASEGT. This clonotype came up a few times. Likely a read error: the CDR3 ends without its conserved phenylalanine or tryptophan. The DNA is omitted, as the CDR3 cannot be located on it reliably, and the CDR3 follows TCRdb's listing. Template-switching 5'RACE yielded the TCR cDNA; a universal primer site and UMIs were added in the process. TCRdb independently ran MiXCR on the 5' RACE reads; one entry per CDR3 protein. The repertoire holds about 170,000 distinct CDR3 sequences, 11% seen once, with less than 40% in the top ten.

The origin of this receptor is a man between 18 and 29 years old who received the YFV17D yellow fever vaccine. The V and J genes are TRBV6-1 and TRBJ2-7; the table's D call, TRBD1, has no DNA check behind it. Sequencing was performed on CD8+ T cells sorted from PBMCs, taken 15 days after the yellow fever booster vaccination. CDR3 sequence reads: CASSDLGRTL.